These 26 T cell receptor beta chains were sequenced from one sample in a study of cytomegalovirus exposure and HLA in healthy donors. Profiling relied on immunoSEQ multiplex PCR, and the TCRdb table lists in-frame clones only, not all of them. Of over 150,000 clones listed, around 84% are singletons. The sample was PBMCs. All receptors come from a woman in her twenties or thirties in good health and CMV-seropositive.

Only a few counts were recorded for this clone. The chain is built from TRBV28 and TRBJ2-3; 7 bases fit TRBD2. This CDR3 contains 15 residues. Trimming removed 8 bases from V and 0 bases from J; junction bases left unmatched: 8. CDR1 and CDR2 from the germline V gene are MDHEN and SYDVKM. In DNA form, the CDR3 reads TGTGCCAGCGGCATAGCGGGTACTAGCACAGATACGCAGTATTTT. It yields the protein CASGIAGTSTDTQYF.

This chain links TRBV11-2 with TRBJ1-4, with 8 bases that match TRBD1. The CDR3 consists of 14 residues. Germline V CDR1 and CDR2: SGHAT, FQNNGV. The junction had 8 bases not matched to a gene; V was cut back by 6 bases and J by 8 bases. This chain's CDR3 is CASSLDRVSEKLFF. In nucleotides, the CDR3 is TGTGCCAGCAGTCTGGACAGGGTGTCGGAAAAACTGTTTTTT.

V gene TRBV19 combines with J gene TRBJ1-2, with D perhaps TRBD1 (6 bases). Trimming shortened V by 4 bases and J by 8 bases, and 17 bases separated the two germline ends. The length of the CDR3 is 14 residues. Per germline, CDR1 LNHDA and CDR2 SQIVND (reference sequence). The CDR3 protein is CASSRRHGDNGYTF. The CDR3 DNA reads as TGTGCCAGTAGTAGACGACATGGGGACAACGGCTACACCTTC.

This clone was found a few times. V is TRBV7-9 and J is TRBJ1-2; TRBD1 aligns across 7 bases. The germline CDR1 and CDR2 sequences are SEHNR and FQNEAQ (reference sequence). Trimming removed 5 bases from V and 1 base from J; junction bases left unmatched: 7. This CDR3 has 15 amino acids. CDR3 in amino acids: CASSKGNRGNYGYTF. Written as DNA, the CDR3 is TGTGCCAGCAGCAAAGGGAACAGGGGTAACTATGGCTACACCTTC.

The chain carries TRBV28 and TRBJ2-7; possible D gene TRBD2, 7 bases. The CDR3 is 14 amino acids. Germline V gene sequence: CDR1 MDHEN, CDR2 SYDVKM. The V end was cut by 7 bases, the J end by 3 bases, with 16 bases between. The chain's CDR3 is CASKKGGEIYEQYF. The DNA of the CDR3 is TGTGCCAGCAAGAAGGGGGGGGAAATCTACGAGCAGTACTTC.

J is TRBJ2-1 and V is TRBV29-1; TRBD2 agrees at 12 bases. Per the germline V gene, CDR1 is SQVTM and CDR2 is ANQGSEA. CDR3 length: 16 amino acids. V was pared by 4 bases and J by 0 bases, with 4 bases of the junction left unmatched. In DNA form, the CDR3 reads TGCAGCGTTGTCGGACTAGCGGGAAGCTCCTACAATGAGCAGTTCTTC. Residues: CSVVGLAGSSYNEQFF.

The chain links TRBV11-3 to TRBJ2-2; 8 bases map to TRBD2. Germline assignment: CDR1 SGHNT and CDR2 YENEEA. The CDR3 contains 14 residues. The CDR3 spells CASRGGENTGELFF. The CDR3 region has the DNA TGTGCTTCCCGGGGGGGAGAAAACACCGGGGAGCTGTTTTTT.

V and J are TRBV18 and TRBJ2-1; the D is unclear. V lost 5 bases and J lost 5, with 4 bases in between. The CDR3 spans 11 residues. Germline V gives CDR1 KGHSH, CDR2 LQKENI. This CDR3 reads CASSGDNEQFF. The CDR3 region has the DNA TGTGCCAGCTCAGGAGACAATGAGCAGTTCTTC. The whole variable domain, filled in from reference TRBV18 and TRBJ2-1, reads NAGVMQNPRHLVRRRGQEARLRCSPMKGHSHVYWYRQLPEEGLKFMVYLQKENIIDESGMPKERFSAEFPKEGPSILRIQQVVRGDSAAYFCASSGDNEQFFGPGTRLTVL.

The genes are TRBV29-1 and TRBJ1-2, with D uncertain. CDR1 is SQVTM, CDR2 ANQGSEA, per germline. Trimming took off 1 base at V and 4 bases at J, with 10 bases between the two ends. The CDR3 spans 13 residues. The CDR3 DNA sequence: TGCAGCGTTGAAGTGGTGGCTGGCTATGGCTACACCTTC. It specifies CSVEVVAGYGYTF.

V and J are TRBV6-5 and TRBJ1-5, with no clear D. CDR1 MNHEY and CDR2 SVGAGI come from the germline V gene. V lost 0 bases to trimming and J lost 6 bases, with 6 bases between them. The CDR3 is 13 residues long. The DNA for the CDR3 is TGTGCCAGCAGTTACTCCGTCTCTCAGCCCCAGCATTTT. Encoded protein: CASSYSVSQPQHF.

The chain employs TRBV25-1 and TRBJ2-7; 7 bases match TRBD1. This CDR3 contains 15 residues. V dropped 3 bases and J dropped 3; count of bases not matched to a gene: 8. Germline V gene sequence: CDR1 MGHDK, CDR2 SYGVNS. The chain's CDR3 is CASSDYRGLGYEQYF. The CDR3 DNA sequence: TGTGCCAGCAGTGACTACAGGGGTTTGGGCTACGAGCAGTACTTC.

The J gene is TRBJ2-7, the V gene TRBV29-1; D remains unclear. The CDR3 sequence is 9 residues long. Germline V CDR1 and CDR2: SQVTM, ANQGSEA. Between the trimmed V and J ends, which lost 5 bases and 4 bases, there was a span of 3 bases. The CDR3 nucleotides read TGCAGCGTTCGGTACGAGCAGTACTTC. Residues: CSVRYEQYF.

The chain carries TRBV5-6 and TRBJ2-7; 10 bases fit TRBD1. The CDR3 loop spans 15 amino acids. CDR1 is SGHDT and CDR2 is YYEEEE in the germline V gene. Losses at the gene ends were 4 bases for V and 5 bases for J; bases not matched to a gene: 9. The chain's CDR3 is CASSPRRDRGDEQYF. The CDR3 nucleotides read TGTGCCAGCAGCCCGCGCCGGGACAGGGGTGACGAGCAGTACTTC.

The table lists this clone with a count of one. The V and J genes are TRBV5-8 and TRBJ1-3; tentative D call: TRBD1 (5 bases). The CDR3 runs 15 residues. The germline gives CDR1 SGHTS, CDR2 YDEGEE. With 1 base removed from V and 4 bases from J, the gap between germline ends came to 12 bases. CDR3 loop: CASSLKGARGNTIYF. The CDR3 region has the DNA TGTGCCAGCAGCTTGAAAGGGGCCCGAGGAAACACCATATATTTT.

The V and J genes are TRBV5-1 and TRBJ2-1; maybe TRBD1 (5 bases). The CDR3 totals 15 residues. Germline V lookup: CDR1 SGHRS, CDR2 YFSETQ. V was clipped by 0 bases and J by 2 bases, with 9 bases between them. DNA of the CDR3: TGCGCCAGCAGCTTGGGACAGAACACCTACAATGAGCAGTTCTTC. This translates into CASSLGQNTYNEQFF.

This sequence joins TRBV27 and TRBJ2-5; the D gene is possibly TRBD2 (5 bases). V was cut by 2 bases and J by 4 bases, with 17 bases left in between. The CDR3 totals 16 residues. Germline lookup yields CDR1 MNHEY and CDR2 SMNVEV (reference sequence). For the CDR3, the DNA is TGTGCCAGCAGTTTAGGCAGGCGAGAAGGAGGAGAGACCCAGTACTTC. Protein sequence: CASSLGRREGGETQYF.

The chain uses TRBV2 and TRBJ2-1, with D perhaps TRBD2 (6 bases). The V end lost 2 bases, the J end lost 7 bases, and 15 bases lay between the germline ends. In germline, CDR1 is SNHLY, CDR2 FYNNEI. The CDR3 runs 15 residues. The CDR3, as DNA: TGTGCCAGCAGTGAACCGGGAGAACTGGGGAATGAGCAGTTCTTC. Amino acid sequence: CASSEPGELGNEQFF.

The chain has TRBV30 and TRBJ2-5; 8 bases fit TRBD2. V was clipped by 0 bases and J by 5 bases; unmatched bases: 5. Germline values: CDR1 GTSNPN, CDR2 SVGIG (reference sequence). The CDR3 loop spans 14 amino acids. In DNA, the CDR3 is TGTGCCTGGAGTGTGGGCTCGGGGGGGGAGACCCAGTACTTC. Translated: CAWSVGSGGETQYF.

The chain carries TRBV4-1 and TRBJ1-5, with unresolved D. V lost 4 bases, J lost 7 bases, and 11 bases lay in between. The CDR3 is made up of 13 amino acids. Germline CDR1 is MGHRA and CDR2 is YSYEKL. In DNA form, the CDR3 reads TGCGCCAGCAGCCCGGGAGTTCGGCAGCCCCAGCATTTT. Amino acid sequence: CASSPGVRQPQHF.

The rearrangement links TRBV6-5 to TRBJ2-1; 8 positions match TRBD2. The CDR3 is made up of 14 amino acids. V shed 5 bases, J shed 8 bases, and the junction held 8 bases outside the gene matches. The germline CDR1 and CDR2 sequences are MNHEY and SVGAGI. DNA of the CDR3: TGTGCCAGCAGTCTCAGCGGGAGAAGGTATGAGCAGTTCTTC. Translation gives CASSLSGRRYEQFF.

V and J are TRBV4-2 and TRBJ2-1; TRBD2 is a possible D gene (5 bases). The CDR3 runs to 16 residues. Germline CDR1 reads LGHNA; CDR2 reads YNFKEQ. Trimming removed 8 bases at V and 0 bases at J, with 17 bases between. The CDR3, as DNA: TGTGCCAGCGGACGGACTGCACCAAGCTCCTACAATGAGCAGTTCTTC. It is translated as CASGRTAPSSYNEQFF.

J is TRBJ2-7 and V is TRBV28; tentatively, D is TRBD2 (6 bases). Trimming removed 5 bases at V and 3 bases at J, with 20 bases between. The CDR3 is 16 residues long. CDR1 is MDHEN, CDR2 SYDVKM, per germline. The chain's CDR3 is CASSPPLLAAYYEQYF. The CDR3 DNA follows: TGTGCCAGCAGTCCCCCCCTATTAGCGGCCTACTACGAGCAGTACTTC.

The rearrangement joins TRBV2 to TRBJ1-2; 9 bases agree with TRBD1. CDR3 size: 14 residues. Germline values: CDR1 SNHLY, CDR2 FYNNEI. V lost 6 bases, J lost 9 bases, and 11 bases stayed unmatched. The CDR3 coding sequence is TGTGCCAGCAGGGGGGACAGGGTACAAGCTCGCTACACCTTC. Its translation: CASRGDRVQARYTF.

A few counts support this clone. The chain has TRBV6-5 and TRBJ1-5; D unresolved. V lost 4 bases and J lost 4, with 8 bases in between. Germline loops: CDR1 MNHEY, CDR2 SVGAGI. This CDR3 has 13 residues. The CDR3 sequence: CASSWRGNQPQHF. Here the CDR3 DNA reads TGTGCCAGCAGTTGGAGAGGGAATCAGCCCCAGCATTTT.

This clone was counted once. V is TRBV18 and J is TRBJ1-4; no clear D gene. CDR3 length equals 15 residues. The V gene lost 4 bases and the J gene lost 6 bases, with 15 bases spanning the gap. Germline values: CDR1 KGHSH, CDR2 LQKENI. CDR3 nucleotides: TGTGCCAGCTCACGGAGCGGGAATTCGGATGAAAAACTGTTTTTT. Its protein product is CASSRSGNSDEKLFF.

J is TRBJ1-1 and V is TRBV6-6; D unresolved. V was shortened by 7 bases and J by 4 bases, with 10 bases between the two germline ends. Germline lookup yields CDR1 MNHNY and CDR2 SVGAGI (reference sequence). The length of the CDR3 is 12 residues. In nucleotides, the CDR3 is TGTGCCAGCACTCGAGGAGGCACTGAAGCTTTCTTT. This translates into CASTRGGTEAFF.